The rows below give T cell receptor beta chains drawn from one sample of a study of blood T cell repertoires in COVID-19. Clones were sequenced by immunoSEQ multiplex PCR, and TCRdb holds only the in-frame ones, with some missing. The data contain under 250,000 clones, about 87% of them singletons. The source material was peripheral blood. The origin of the receptors is a woman aged 30 to 39 with COVID-19, enrolled during active disease. Both conserved end residues are part of each CDR3. D genes are given only for firm matches. Some rows have no size entry. The others give once, few or many, or a class for an expanded clone.

-	TRBV7-9	-	TRBJ2-5	TGTGCCAGCAGCTTAGGTCCTCAGGAGACCCAGTACTTC	CASSLGPQETQYF
-	TRBV12-3/TRBV12-4	once	TRBJ1-3	TGTGCCAGCAGCACTGCGAGCACCATATATTTT	CASSTASTIYF
-	TRBV6-2/TRBV6-3	-	TRBJ2-1	TGTGCCAGCAGTTACCAACGGGGGTTCTCCTACAATGAGCAGTTCTTC	CASSYQRGFSYNEQFF
-	TRBV7-2	-	TRBJ2-3	TGTGCCAGCAGCCCGGGATTAACTTATACGCAGTATTTT	CASSPGLTYTQYF
TRBD2	TRBV5-1	-	TRBJ2-5	TGCGCCAGCAGCCTCGGGACTAGTCAGTTCGTGGAGACCCAGTACTTC	CASSLGTSQFVETQYF
-	TRBV6-2/TRBV6-3	-	TRBJ2-2	TGTGCCAGCAGTTACCGGAGAGCGGAGAACACCGGGGAGCTGTTTTTT	CASSYRRAENTGELFF
-	TRBV29-1	-	TRBJ1-5	TGCAGCGTTGGGTCCCAGGGTCAGCCCCAGCATTTT	CSVGSQGQPQHF
-	TRBV9	once	TRBJ2-1	TGTGCCAGCAGCGTAGGAGAGGGAACCGAGCAGTTCTTC	CASSVGEGTEQFF
-	TRBV20-1	few	TRBJ2-1	TGCAGTGCTAGCGACAATGAGCAGTTCTTC	CSASDNEQFF
TRBD1	TRBV7-7	few	TRBJ2-5	TGTGCTAGCAGCTTAGGACAGGGGGAGACCCAGTACTTC	CASSLGQGETQYF
TRBD1	TRBV5-4	-	TRBJ1-3	TGTGCCAGCAGCTTGGGGACAGGGTCTGGAAACACCATATATTTT	CASSLGTGSGNTIYF
-	TRBV6-5	once	TRBJ2-3	TGTGCCAGCAGGGGGGGGCCAGATACGCAGTATTTT	CASRGGPDTQYF
-	TRBV5-1	once	TRBJ1-1	TGCGCCAGCAGCGGTCCGGGAATGAACACTGAAGCTTTCTTT	CASSGPGMNTEAFF
-	TRBV27	-	TRBJ1-2	TGTGCCAGCAGCTCTGGGGGCCGGAACTATGGCTACACCTTC	CASSSGGRNYGYTF
TRBD1	TRBV24-1	-	TRBJ1-2	TGTGCCACCCAGGACAGGGGGTATGGCTACACCTTC	CATQDRGYGYTF
TRBD1	TRBV6-1	-	TRBJ2-1	TGTGCCAGCAGTGAAACGGGGACAGTCCGACCCACTAGGCAGTTCTTC	CASSETGTVRPTRQFF
-	TRBV11-3	-	TRBJ2-6	TGTGCCAGCAGCATGCCGGACAGCCACTCTACTGGGGCCAACGTCCTGACTTTC	CASSMPDSHSTGANVLTF
TRBD1	TRBV6-5	-	TRBJ2-5	TGTGCCAGCAGTACCCCGCAGGGGGCGCATGAGACCCAGTACTTC	CASSTPQGAHETQYF
-	TRBV10-3	-	TRBJ2-6	TGTGCCATCAGTGATCTAATTGGACAGTCGGGGGCCAACGTCCTGACTTTC	CAISDLIGQSGANVLTF
-	TRBV12-2	-	TRBJ2-2	TGTGCAGTATATACCGGGGAGCTGTTTTTT	CAVYTGELFF
-	TRBV5-1	-	TRBJ1-1	TGCGCCAGCAGCTTTCGCGGGCGCGGGGGGATTTTTGACACTGAAGCTTTCTTT	CASSFRGRGGIFDTEAFF
TRBD1	TRBV9	-	TRBJ1-1	TGTGCCAGCAGCGTGGGACAGAGAACTGAAGCTTTCTTT	CASSVGQRTEAFF
TRBD2	TRBV27	-	TRBJ2-1	TGTGCCAGCAGTTTAGTTCCAGCGGGGGGTAAAAATGAGCAGTTCTTC	CASSLVPAGGKNEQFF
-	TRBV12-3/TRBV12-4	once	TRBJ2-2	TGTGCCAGCAGTTTGGCAGACTCTGGGGAGCTGTTTTTT	CASSLADSGELFF
TRBD2	TRBV2	-	TRBJ2-7	TGTGCCAGCAGTGTTGTAGGACTAGCGGGCTCCTACGAGCAGTACTTC	CASSVVGLAGSYEQYF
TRBD1	TRBV7-8	-	TRBJ2-7	TGTGCCAGCAGCTTAGGGGCTGGGACAGCCCCCTACGAGCAGTACTTC	CASSLGAGTAPYEQYF
-	TRBV18	-	TRBJ1-5	TGTGCCAGCTCACCAGACACAAATCAGCCCCAGCATTTT	CASSPDTNQPQHF
TRBD2	TRBV10-1	-	TRBJ2-5	TGCGCCAGCAGTGGGGGGGGTGGAGAGACCCAGTACTTC	CASSGGGGETQYF
-	TRBV5-5	-	TRBJ2-1	TGTGCCAGCAGCTTGGGGCCCAGGGTCGTGGGTGAGCAGTTCTTC	CASSLGPRVVGEQFF
TRBD1	TRBV3-1/TRBV3-2	-	TRBJ2-5	TGTGCCAGCACCCTTTGGGACAGGAGAGAGACCCAGTACTTC	CASTLWDRRETQYF
TRBD1	TRBV7-9	-	TRBJ2-1	TGTGCCAGCAGCCCCCCCGGGACAGGGCAAAATGAGCAGTTCTTC	CASSPPGTGQNEQFF